These 10 T cell receptor beta chains share one sample of origin, sequenced in a study of CD8+CD57+ T cells in acquired aplastic anemia. The study profiled TCR beta VDJ and CDR3 using genomic DNA as template. TCRdb independently ran MiXCR on the reads; one entry per CDR3 protein. Found here are 250,000 to 350,000 distinct CDR3 sequences, about 56% of them singletons; the top ten hold approximately 8%. Specimen: sorted CD4+, CD8+, or CD8+CD57+ T cells (not recorded which) from PBMCs. All receptors derive from a human donor with severe aplastic anemia or a healthy control (not recorded which).

The V call is TRBV2, the J call TRBJ1-2, with D uncertain. There are 11 residues in the CDR3. Between the trimmed V and J ends, which lost 4 bases and 6 bases, there was a span of 6 bases. Germline loops: CDR1 SNHLY, CDR2 FYNNEI. Here the CDR3 DNA reads TGTGCCAGCAGTGGATCAAATGGCTACACCTTC. It translates to CASSGSNGYTF. Based on the CDR3 plus reference TRBV2 and TRBJ1-2, the full variable domain is EPEVTQTPSHQVTQMGQEVILRCVPISNHLYFYWYRQILGQKVEFLVSFYNNEISEKSEIFDDQFSVERPDGSNFTLKIRSTKLEDSAMYFCASSGSNGYTFGSGTRLTVV.

This clonotype was seen only a few times. CDR3 nucleotide sequence: TGTGCCAGCAGATCCGGGACACGGGGTGGCACGGGGGCCAACGTCCTGACTTTC. Amino acid sequence: CASRSGTRGGTGANVLTF. V usage is TRBV7-8 and J usage is TRBJ2-6; a possible D gene is TRBD1 (6 bases). This CDR3 is 18 amino acids long. Per germline, CDR1 SGHVS and CDR2 FQNEAQ. The ends were cut back, 6 bases at V and 4 bases at J, with 22 bases in the middle.

This clonotype turned up a few times. The CDR3 protein is CAARLTGTGANVLTF. In DNA, the CDR3 is TGTGCCGCCCGGCTGACAGGGACTGGGGCCAACGTCCTGACTTTC. V and J are TRBV7-8 and TRBJ2-6, with 7 bases fitting TRBD1. Germline trimming cut 11 bases from V and 2 bases from J; bases unmatched to any gene: 9. CDR3 length: 15 amino acids. Germline V CDR1 and CDR2: SGHVS, FQNEAQ.

As regards this clonotype: The junction does not match germline at one end; this may be a read error. The genes are TRBV9 and TRBJ1-6, with D perhaps TRBD1 (5 bases). From germline, CDR1 is SGDLS and CDR2 YYNGEE. CDR3 length equals 13 residues. Written as DNA, the CDR3 is TGTGCCGGCAGCGTAGGGGCTGCTTCACCCCTCCACTTT. The encoded protein is CAGSVGAASPLHF.

There are many counts of this clonotype. This chain joins TRBV9 and TRBJ2-7; 11 positions match TRBD2. From germline, CDR1 is SGDLS and CDR2 YYNGEE. V shed 0 bases, J shed 0 bases, and the junction held 8 bases outside the gene matches. The CDR3 extends over 18 amino acids. CDR3 sequence reads: CASSVVVLAGGRSYEQYF. Here the CDR3 DNA reads TGTGCCAGCAGCGTAGTAGTTCTAGCGGGGGGCCGCTCCTACGAGCAGTACTTC. The whole variable domain, remainder taken from reference TRBV9 and TRBJ2-7, is DSGVTQTPKHLITATGQRVTLRCSPRSGDLSVYWYQQSLDQGLQFLIQYYNGEERAKGNILERFSAQQFPDLHSELNLSSLELGDSALYFCASSVVVLAGGRSYEQYFGPGTRLTVT.

Note on this clonotype: Just one base apart from a much larger clone, this may be a read error. The gene calls are TRBV6-2 or TRBV6-3 and TRBJ1-2; 7 bases agree with TRBD1. In germline, CDR1 is MNHEY, CDR2 SVGEGT. This CDR3 region has 12 residues. V shed 8 bases, J shed 13 bases, and the junction held 13 bases outside the gene matches. The CDR3: CASGDRANTLTF. The CDR3 DNA sequence: TGTGCCAGCGGTGACAGGGCCAATACCCTCACCTTC.

The V call is TRBV7-3, the J call TRBJ2-3, with unresolved D. This CDR3 comprises 14 residues. V was pared by 2 bases and J by 5 bases, with 11 bases between. CDR1 is SGHTA and CDR2 is FQGTGA in the germline V gene. The CDR3 bases are TGTGCCAGCAGCTTATCCCCAGACGGAGATACGCAGTATTTT. Residues: CASSLSPDGDTQYF. Together with reference TRBV7-3 and TRBJ2-3, the CDR3 gives the full variable domain: GAGVSQTPSNKVTEKGKYVELRCDPISGHTALYWYRQSLGQGPEFLIYFQGTGAADDSGLPNDRFFAVRPEGSVSTLKIQRTERGDSAVYLCASSLSPDGDTQYFGPGTRLTVL.

V is TRBV20-1 and J is TRBJ2-5; 7 bases agree with TRBD2. This CDR3 comprises 16 residues. Germline CDR1 DFQATT, CDR2 SNEGSKA (reference sequence). The junction had 16 bases not matched to a gene; V was cut back by 5 bases and J by 4 bases. CDR3 sequence reads: CSAPPLIREVSETQYF. DNA for the CDR3: TGCAGTGCTCCTCCGTTAATCCGGGAGGTGTCAGAGACCCAGTACTTC.

Here the CDR3 reads CSARGEEVGTQYF. CDR3 bases: TGCAGTGCTAGAGGGGAGGAGGTTGGGACCCAGTACTTC. The J gene is TRBJ2-5, the V gene TRBV20-1, with a weak D call TRBD2 (6 bases). Germline assignment: CDR1 DFQATT and CDR2 SNEGSKA (reference sequence). The germline V and J ends were trimmed by 1 base and 7 bases, with 13 bases remaining between them. CDR3 length: 13 residues.

This clonotype was found many times. This chain links TRBV5-1 with TRBJ1-5; no reliable D call. The CDR3 consists of 15 residues. Trimming took 0 bases from V and 2 from J, leaving 9 bases between them. The germline V gene has CDR1 SGHRS and CDR2 YFSETQ. Here the CDR3 DNA reads TGCGCCAGCAGCTTGGATGCACTCGGCAATCAGCCCCAGCATTTT. This codes for CASSLDALGNQPQHF. Based on the CDR3 plus reference TRBV5-1 and TRBJ1-5, the full variable domain is KAGVTQTPRYLIKTRGQQVTLSCSPISGHRSVSWYQQTPGQGLQFLFEYFSETQRNKGNFPGRFSGRQFSNSRSEMNVSTLELGDSALYLCASSLDALGNQPQHFGDGTRLSIL.